Shown below are 18 T cell receptor beta chains from a single sample sequenced in a study of T cells in women clearing cervical HPV infection. Only in-frame clones appear in the TCRdb table, and some are missing; sequencing was by immunoSEQ multiplex PCR. This repertoire includes some 50,000 clones. Sequencing input: blood buffy coat. Every receptor here comes from a woman aged 18-70 years with a cervical HPV16 infection that either progressed to CIN3+ or cleared (not recorded which).

As regards this clone: The read comes to an end 3 residues before the CDR3 does, leaving the germline J gene to fill in the end. This chain uses TRBV20-1 with TRBJ1-2, with unresolved D. Germline V gene data show CDR1 as DFQATT and CDR2 as SNEGSKA (reference sequence). This CDR3 is built from 14 residues. Trimming pared 0 bases from V and 3 bases from J, leaving 11 bases between. The DNA read from the CDR3 is TGCAGTGCTAGAGATCTGCGGGGAGACTATGGC. Translated: CSARDLRGDYG. The entire CDR3 protein is CSARDLRGDYGYTF.

Points on this clone: The CDR3 is cut off 3 residues early in the read; its end comes from the germline J gene. V usage is TRBV19 and J usage is TRBJ2-5; 14 nucleotides agree with TRBD2. V lost 5 bases and J lost 5; bases outside the gene matches: 7. Germline V lookup: CDR1 LNHDA, CDR2 SQIVND (reference sequence). This CDR3 comprises 16 residues. CDR3 DNA (partial): TGTGCCAGTAGTGCGACCGGGACTAGCGGGGGTGAGACC. Protein: CASSATGTSGGET. The full CDR3 protein is CASSATGTSGGETQYF.

For this clone: At one boundary the junction diverges from the germline segment, which might be a read error. The read terminates 3 residues before the CDR3 end, so the remaining end is supplied by the germline J gene. The genes are TRBV7-9 and TRBJ1-1; TRBD1 might be the D (5 bases). The CDR3 extends over 13 amino acids. Per the germline V gene, CDR1 is SEHNR and CDR2 is FQNEAQ (reference sequence). CDR3 DNA, as far as it was read: TGTGCCTGCAGGGAGCGCGGTCCAACTGAA. It codes for CACRERGPTE. The entire CDR3 protein reads CACRERGPTEAFF.

Regarding this clone: The read finishes 3 residues shy of the CDR3 end, and the germline J gene is used to complete it. This chain uses TRBV18 with TRBJ1-1; D not certain. Germline CDR1 reads KGHSH; CDR2 reads LQKENI. V was clipped by 2 bases and J by 1 base, with 11 bases between them. The CDR3 sequence is 15 residues long. Incomplete CDR3 DNA: TGTGCCAGCTCACCAGGTCGGGGAGGGAACACTGAA. It yields the protein CASSPGRGGNTE. Given in full, the CDR3 is CASSPGRGGNTEAFF. The complete variable domain, with remaining parts taken from reference TRBV18 and TRBJ1-1, reads NAGVMQNPRHLVRRRGQEARLRCSPMKGHSHVYWYRQLPEEGLKFMVYLQKENIIDESGMPKERFSAEFPKEGPSILRIQQVVRGDSAAYFCASSPGRGGNTEAFFGQGTRLTVV.

Note on this clone: Coverage ceases 3 residues before the CDR3 finishes, and the germline J gene fills in the end. The rearrangement joins TRBV6-1 to TRBJ1-2; D unclear. Trimming shortened V by 3 bases and J by 6 bases, and 5 bases separated the two germline ends. This CDR3 region has 11 residues. Germline CDR1 and CDR2: MNHNS and SASEGT. The sequenced CDR3 bases are TGTGCCAGCAGTGACAGCGATGGC. Its protein product is CASSDSDG. The entire CDR3 is CASSDSDGYTF.

CDR3 sequence: CSVVLDRGGEKLFF. The sequenced part of the CDR3 DNA is TGCAGCGTTGTCTTGGACAGGGGAGGCGAAAAG. This sequence joins TRBV29-1 and TRBJ2-2; TRBD1 agrees at 9 bases. The CDR3 extends 3 residues past the end of the read, so its final part is completed from the germline J gene. In germline, CDR1 is SQVTM, CDR2 ANQGSEA. The CDR3 consists of 14 residues.

Of note for this clone: The read is 3 residues too short to cover the CDR3 end, so that end is filled in from the germline J gene. The rearrangement uses TRBV5-4 and TRBJ2-1; D may be TRBD2 (7 bases). The CDR3 consists of 15 residues. With 2 bases removed from V and 7 bases from J, the gap between germline ends came to 16 bases. CDR1 is SGHNT, CDR2 YYREEE, per germline (reference sequence). CDR3: CASSFNGGPPNEQFF. CDR3 DNA, as far as it was read: TGTGCCAGCAGCTTCAACGGGGGGCCTCCTAATGAG.

Of note for this clone: The read terminates 3 residues before the CDR3 end, so the remaining end is supplied by the germline J gene. The rearrangement links TRBV5-1 to TRBJ2-7; possibly TRBD1 for D (5 bases). Trimming removed 1 base at V and 1 base at J, with 6 bases between. The V gene's germline CDR1 is SGHRS and CDR2 YFSETQ. CDR3 length: 13 amino acids. The part of the CDR3 DNA that was read is TGCGCCAGCAGCTTGAGACAGTCCTACGAG. Protein: CASSLRQSYE. The full CDR3 sequence reads CASSLRQSYEQYF.

The CDR3 region is CASSEALIRGGETQYF. Incomplete CDR3 DNA: TGTGCCAGCAGTGAAGCGCTTATCAGGGGCGGGGAGACC. V is TRBV2 and J is TRBJ2-5, with a tentative D call TRBD1 (6 bases). The missing CDR3 end, 3 residues past where the read stops, is filled in from the germline J gene. With 0 bases removed from V and 5 bases from J, the gap between germline ends came to 16 bases. Germline V gene sequence: CDR1 SNHLY, CDR2 FYNNEI. This CDR3 comprises 16 residues.

Worth noting for this clone: The read ends 3 residues shy of where the CDR3 ends; the end is completed using the germline J gene. The J gene is TRBJ1-1, the V gene TRBV7-2, with a tentative D call TRBD1 (5 bases). Germline values: CDR1 SGHTA, CDR2 FQGNSA. The CDR3 is 18 residues long. CDR3 DNA (partial): TGTGCAAGTCGCTTAGCCTTTCCGGCAGGGCGGTTTAAAACTGAA. Translation gives CASRLAFPAGRFKTE. The entire CDR3 reads CASRLAFPAGRFKTEAFF.

Worth noting for this clone: Read coverage stops 3 residues before the CDR3 terminus; the germline J gene supplies the remainder. The V and J genes are TRBV5-4 and TRBJ1-3; weak D call: TRBD1 (6 bases). V lost 4 bases and J lost 4, with 9 bases in between. Germline CDR1 and CDR2: SGHNT and YYREEE (reference sequence). There are 13 residues in the CDR3. The CDR3 protein is CASSQGGGNTIYF. The covered CDR3 bases are TGTGCCAGCAGCCAAGGGGGAGGAAACACC.

As concerns this clone: From the germline J gene comes the end of the CDR3, since the read stops 3 residues before it. The chain is built from TRBV5-1 and TRBJ2-2, with a weak D call TRBD2 (7 bases). Germline CDR1 reads SGHRS; CDR2 reads YFSETQ. This CDR3 region has 16 residues. The CDR3 is CASSSAAGAMGSPLFF. The sequenced part of the CDR3 DNA is TGCGCCAGCAGCTCCGCGGCGGGGGCGATGGGTTCACCG.

As concerns this clone: The read gets to within 3 residues of the CDR3 end, and the germline J gene fills in the rest. V usage is TRBV7-3 and J usage is TRBJ1-2; D might be TRBD1 (5 bases). The CDR3 runs 14 residues. CDR1 is SGHTA and CDR2 is FQGTGA in the germline V gene. CDR3 DNA (partial): TGTGCCAGCAGCTCCGGGGGGGGTACAGATACC. Its translation: CASSSGGGTDT. The entire CDR3 protein is CASSSGGGTDTYTF.

About this clone itself: The read terminates 3 residues ahead of where the CDR3 ends, so the germline J gene completes it. The rearrangement links TRBV5-1 to TRBJ2-3; 8 bases line up with TRBD2. CDR1 is SGHRS and CDR2 is YFSETQ in the germline V gene. The V and J ends lost 3 bases and 3 bases, in that order; junction bases with no gene match: 15. The CDR3 totals 18 residues. Incomplete CDR3 DNA: TGCGCCAGCAGCTCAACCGTTCCGGGGGGGATATTAACAGATACG. Translated: CASSSTVPGGILTDT. The whole CDR3 sequence is CASSSTVPGGILTDTQYF.

To note about this clone: Read coverage stops 3 residues before the CDR3 terminus; the germline J gene supplies the remainder. The rearrangement links TRBV11-2 to TRBJ1-2, with D maybe TRBD1 (5 bases). Germline CDR1 SGHAT, CDR2 FQNNGV. V dropped 3 bases and J dropped 6 bases, with 17 bases sitting between them. The CDR3 length is 15 residues. The CDR3 sequence is CASSFIGGTSNGYTF. CDR3 DNA, as far as it was read: TGTGCCAGCAGCTTTATTGGGGGGACGTCGAATGGC. The entire variable domain, with the rest obtained from reference TRBV11-2 and TRBJ1-2, is as follows: EAGVAQSPRYKIIEKRQSVAFWCNPISGHATLYWYQQILGQGPKLLIQFQNNGVVDDSQLPKDRFSAERLKGVDSTLKIQPAKLEDSAVYLCASSFIGGTSNGYTFGSGTRLTVV.

To note about this clone: The observed sequence ends 3 residues before the CDR3 terminus, with the missing tail filled in from the germline J gene. In the same sample, other DNA sequences code for this CDR3. The chain carries TRBV5-1 and TRBJ1-4, with D unresolved. The CDR3 runs to 14 residues. The V gene's germline CDR1 is SGHRS and CDR2 YFSETQ. The covered CDR3 bases are TGCGCCAGCAGCTTGGCCGGGGTTAATTCACCA. It translates to CASSLAGVNSP. The CDR3 in full is CASSLAGVNSPLFF.

Turning to this clone: The read stops 3 residues short of the end of the CDR3; the missing end is completed from the germline J gene. The chain couples TRBV6-4 to TRBJ1-5; no clear D. The germline V and J ends were trimmed by 8 bases and 3 bases, with 11 bases remaining between them. Germline CDR1 is MRHNA and CDR2 is SNTAGT. This CDR3 contains 13 residues. CDR3 amino acids: CASATQHNQPQHF. The CDR3 DNA, read in part, is TGTGCCAGCGCAACGCAACACAATCAGCCC.

Remarks on this clone: The read gets to within 3 residues of the CDR3 end, and the germline J gene fills in the rest. The chain is built from TRBV7-3 and TRBJ1-2, with TRBD1 matching over 9 bases. CDR3 length equals 14 residues. J gave up 5 bases and V 5 bases, and 6 bases lay outside the gene matches. CDR1 and CDR2 from the germline V gene are SGHTA and FQGTGA. CDR3 sequence reads: CASSRTGDGYGYTF. The CDR3 bases that were read are TGTGCCAGCAGCCGGACAGGGGATGGTTATGGC.